This TCR beta chain derives from a study of regulatory T cells in long-lasting Graves disease. Time point: newly diagnosed GD, antithyroid drugs for less than 3 months. From RNA extracted from PBMCs, the TCR library was made. With iRepertoire HTBI primers and Arm-PCR of CDR3 regions, TCR beta libraries were built. A single record per CDR3 protein comes from TCRdb applying MiXCR to the multiplex PCR reads. The data hold some 450,000 distinct CDR3 sequences, with approximately 16% observed a single time. General study points: Few sampled subjects may have lowered accuracy.

This clonotype appeared many times. As yet, its antigen is unknown. The germline V gene has CDR1 GTSNPN and CDR2 SVGIG (reference sequence). V was trimmed by 3 bases and J by 4 bases, leaving 15 bases between them. This CDR3 has 14 residues. The data also belong to a second study, concerning T cells in Graves' hyperthyroidism and ophthalmopathy. According to that study: Diagnosis relied on clinical symptoms, serum thyroxine and TRAb, thyroid ultrasound and orbital computed tomography. Among clonotypes expanded in thyroid above 0.001, most were also found in blood.

The clonotype was recovered from a woman aged 25 to 39 with Graves disease. This specimen consisted of peripheral blood mononuclear cells (PBMCs), obtained at new diagnosis, from a patient treated with antithyroid drugs. This rearrangement joins TRBV30 to TRBJ1-2, with a possible D match to TRBD1 (5 bases). The CDR3 DNA sequence: TGTGCCTGGAGCAATGGGGGGAGAAGCTATGGCTACACCTTC. This gives the protein CAWSNGGRSYGYTF.